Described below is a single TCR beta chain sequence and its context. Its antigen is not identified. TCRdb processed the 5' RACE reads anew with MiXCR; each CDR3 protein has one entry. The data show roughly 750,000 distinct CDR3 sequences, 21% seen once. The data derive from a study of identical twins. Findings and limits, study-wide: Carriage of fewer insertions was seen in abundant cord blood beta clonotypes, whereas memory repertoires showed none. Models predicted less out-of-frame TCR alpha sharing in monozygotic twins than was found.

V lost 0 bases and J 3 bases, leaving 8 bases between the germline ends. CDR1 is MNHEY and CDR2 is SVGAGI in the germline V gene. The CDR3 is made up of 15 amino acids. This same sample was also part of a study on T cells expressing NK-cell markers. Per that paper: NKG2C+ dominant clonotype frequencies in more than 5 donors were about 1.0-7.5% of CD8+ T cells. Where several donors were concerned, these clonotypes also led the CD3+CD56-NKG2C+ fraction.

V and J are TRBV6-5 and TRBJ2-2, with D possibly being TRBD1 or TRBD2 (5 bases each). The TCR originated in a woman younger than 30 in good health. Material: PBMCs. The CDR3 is CASSYSGADTGELFF. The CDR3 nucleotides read TGTGCCAGCAGTTACTCCGGGGCGGACACCGGGGAGCTGTTTTTT.